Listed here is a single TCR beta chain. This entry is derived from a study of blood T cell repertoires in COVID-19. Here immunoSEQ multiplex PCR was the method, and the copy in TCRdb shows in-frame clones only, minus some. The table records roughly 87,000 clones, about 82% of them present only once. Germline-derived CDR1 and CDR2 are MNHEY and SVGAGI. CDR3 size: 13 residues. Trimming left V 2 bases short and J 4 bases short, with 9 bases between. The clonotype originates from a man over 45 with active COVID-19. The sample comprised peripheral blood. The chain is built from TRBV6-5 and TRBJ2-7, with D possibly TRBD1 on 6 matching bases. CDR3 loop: CASSYGTQYEQYF. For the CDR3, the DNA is TGTGCCAGCAGTTACGGGACACAGTACGAGCAGTACTTC.